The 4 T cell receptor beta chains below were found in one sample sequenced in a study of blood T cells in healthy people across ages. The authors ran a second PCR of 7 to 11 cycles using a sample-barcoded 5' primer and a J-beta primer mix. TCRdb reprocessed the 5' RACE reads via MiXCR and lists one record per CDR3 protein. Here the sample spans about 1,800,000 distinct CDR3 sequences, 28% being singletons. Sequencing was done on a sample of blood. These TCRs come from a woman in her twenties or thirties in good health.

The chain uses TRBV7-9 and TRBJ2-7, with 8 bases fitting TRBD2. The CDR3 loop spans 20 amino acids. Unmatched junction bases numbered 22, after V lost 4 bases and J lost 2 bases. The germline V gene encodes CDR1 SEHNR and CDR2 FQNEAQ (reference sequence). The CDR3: CASSSDGLAGSRQKAYEQYF. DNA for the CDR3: TGTGCCAGCAGCTCGGATGGATTAGCGGGATCGCGCCAAAAGGCCTACGAGCAGTACTTC. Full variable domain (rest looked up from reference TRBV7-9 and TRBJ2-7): DTGVSQNPRHKITKRGQNVTFRCDPISEHNRLYWYRQTLGQGPEFLTYFQNEAQLEKSRLLSDRFSAERPKGSFSTLEIQRTEQGDSAMYLCASSSDGLAGSRQKAYEQYFGPGTRLTVT.

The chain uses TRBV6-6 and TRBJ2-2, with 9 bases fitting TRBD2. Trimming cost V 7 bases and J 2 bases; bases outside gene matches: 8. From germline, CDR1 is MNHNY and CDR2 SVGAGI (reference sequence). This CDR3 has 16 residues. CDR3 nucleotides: TGTGCCAGCACCCGGGTAGCGGGGGTAAACACCGGGGAGCTGTTTTTT. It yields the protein CASTRVAGVNTGELFF.

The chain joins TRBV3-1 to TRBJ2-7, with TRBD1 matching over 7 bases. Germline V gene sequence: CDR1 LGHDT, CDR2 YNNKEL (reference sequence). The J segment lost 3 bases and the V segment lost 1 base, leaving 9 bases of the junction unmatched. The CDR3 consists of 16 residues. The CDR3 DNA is TGTGCCAGCAGCCAAGGTGGTGACAGGGCCTTCTACGAGCAGTACTTC. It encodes CASSQGGDRAFYEQYF.

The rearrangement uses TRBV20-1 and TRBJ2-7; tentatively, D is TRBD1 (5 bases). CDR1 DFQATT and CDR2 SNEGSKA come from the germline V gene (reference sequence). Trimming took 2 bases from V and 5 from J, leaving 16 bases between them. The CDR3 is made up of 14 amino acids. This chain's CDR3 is CSARSSRWGHEQYF. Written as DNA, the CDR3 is TGCAGTGCTAGAAGCTCCAGATGGGGCCACGAGCAGTACTTC.